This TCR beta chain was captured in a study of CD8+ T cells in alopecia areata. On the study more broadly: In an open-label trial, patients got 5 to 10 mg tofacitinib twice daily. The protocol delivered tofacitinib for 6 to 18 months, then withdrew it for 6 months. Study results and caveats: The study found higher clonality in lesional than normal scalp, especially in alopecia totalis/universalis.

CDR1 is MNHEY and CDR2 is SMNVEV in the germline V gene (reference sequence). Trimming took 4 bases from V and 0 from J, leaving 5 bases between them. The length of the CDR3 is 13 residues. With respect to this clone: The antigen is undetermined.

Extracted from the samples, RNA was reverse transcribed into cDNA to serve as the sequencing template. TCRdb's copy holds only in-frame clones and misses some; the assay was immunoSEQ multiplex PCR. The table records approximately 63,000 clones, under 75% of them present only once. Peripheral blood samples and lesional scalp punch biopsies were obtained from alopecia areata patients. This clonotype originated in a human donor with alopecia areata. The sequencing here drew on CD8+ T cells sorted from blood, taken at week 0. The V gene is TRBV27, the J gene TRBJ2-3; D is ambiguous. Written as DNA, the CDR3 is TGTGCCAGCAGTTCCCCTAGCACAGATACGCAGTATTTT. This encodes CASSSPSTDTQYF.